Shown below are 26 T cell receptor beta chains from a single sample sequenced in a study of CD4 and CD8 cells across lung adenocarcinoma regions listed by TCRdb under 2018. The library was built by means of PCR. The run used a HiSeq X Ten. TCRdb reprocessing: public reads trimmed at Q25 with fastp, clones called with MiXCR, in-frame beta chains kept. Each CDR3 protein gets just one entry, which takes the most common genes and DNA from the rows behind it. Within this sample are about 25,000 distinct CDR3 sequences, with over 45% of them counted one time only. The ten largest account for about 50% of the sample. The sample comprised CD8+ T cells from the center of a lung tumor. The cell subset or site label for this specimen denotes: tumor center region. The receptors originated from a male donor with lung adenocarcinoma. The CD4 and CD8 labels of this study may be unreliable.

The chain couples TRBV5-1 to TRBJ1-1, with D maybe TRBD1 (6 bases). Between the trimmed V and J ends, which lost 3 bases and 11 bases, there was a span of 14 bases. The V gene's germline CDR1 is SGHRS and CDR2 YFSETQ. This CDR3 has 12 amino acids. CDR3 DNA: TGCGCCAGCAGCTCTACCGGACAGCCCGCTTTCTTT. Encoded protein: CASSSTGQPAFF.

The chain carries TRBV6-1 and TRBJ2-3, with 9 bases that match TRBD2. The tail of the sequence fits TRBJ2-7 better, so the J call may be wrong. The length of the CDR3 is 14 residues. Per germline, CDR1 MNHNS and CDR2 SASEGT. CDR3 nucleotide sequence: TGTGCCAGCATCGAAGCGGGAGGTGACGGCGAGCAGTACTTC. Its protein product is CASIEAGGDGEQYF.

Concerning this clonotype itself: The germline gene is not matched at one end of the junction; a read error may be the cause. V and J are TRBV19 and TRBJ2-2; D may match TRBD1 or TRBD2 (5 bases each). The CDR3 contains 14 residues. Germline CDR1 reads LNHDA; CDR2 reads SQIVND (reference sequence). In nucleotides, the CDR3 is TGTGCCAGTAGTATCTACAGGAACACCGGGGAGCTGTATTTT. Residues: CASSIYRNTGELYF. The full variable domain, in which reference TRBV19 and TRBJ2-2 provide the parts outside the CDR3, is DGGITQSPKYLFRKEGQNVTLSCEQNLNHDAMYWYRQDPGQGLRLIYYSQIVNDFQKGDIAEGYSVSREKKESFPLTVTSAQKNPTAFYLCASSIYRNTGELYFGEGSRLTVL.

This clonotype was counted only a few times. V usage is TRBV5-1 and J usage is TRBJ2-5, with D tentatively TRBD1 (7 bases). Gene TRBJ2-7 matches the end of the DNA better, so the J call may be wrong. Germline lookup yields CDR1 SGHRS and CDR2 YFSETQ. The CDR3 totals 15 residues. This chain's CDR3 is CASSWIGGGAYEQYF. The CDR3 region has the DNA TGCGCCAGCAGCTGGATAGGAGGGGGCGCCTACGAGCAGTACTTC.

In this sample, this clonotype turned up a few times. The rearrangement links TRBV27 to TRBJ2-1; 11 bases map to TRBD2. CDR1 is MNHEY, CDR2 SMNVEV, per germline (reference sequence). The CDR3 extends over 16 amino acids. V shed 2 bases and J 7 bases; nucleotides not matched to a gene: 7. In DNA form, the CDR3 reads TGTGCCAGCAGTTTAAGGGGTGGGACTAGCGGTAATGAGCAGTTCTTC. Amino acid sequence: CASSLRGGTSGNEQFF.

The chain combines TRBV6-1 with TRBJ2-3; 9 bases are a match to TRBD2. J was trimmed by 6 bases and V by 4 bases; bases with no gene match: 5. There are 14 residues in the CDR3. The germline CDR1 and CDR2 sequences are MNHNS and SASEGT. CDR3 in DNA: TGTGCCAGCAGTGCGAGCGGGAGGTCGGATACGCAGTATTTT. As protein: CASSASGRSDTQYF.

The chain combines TRBV6-5 with TRBJ1-3; 8 nucleotides agree with TRBD1. Germline V gene lookup returns CDR1 MNHEY and CDR2 SVGAGI. The CDR3 consists of 14 residues. V dropped 5 bases and J dropped 4; count of bases not matched to a gene: 4. CDR3 amino acids: CASSTGQGGNTIYF. The CDR3 DNA sequence: TGTGCCAGCAGTACTGGACAGGGAGGAAACACCATATATTTT.

V and J are TRBV12-3 or TRBV12-4 and TRBJ2-5; the D gene is possibly TRBD2 (7 bases). TRBJ2-1 explains the end of the DNA better; the J call may be wrong. This CDR3 spans 23 amino acids. The CDR3, as DNA: TGTGCCAGCAGTTTAGATCTGGGGGGGGGGGGCCCTTCCTTGACAGAAACCTACAATGAGCAGTTCTTC. Encoded protein: CASSLDLGGGGPSLTETYNEQFF.

Of note for this clonotype: A read error may produce the germline difference seen at one junction end. This sequence joins TRBV10-1 and TRBJ2-3; the D call may be TRBD1 or TRBD2 (5 bases each). From germline, CDR1 is WNHNN and CDR2 SYGVQD (reference sequence). This CDR3 has 17 amino acids. Written as DNA, the CDR3 is TGCGCCAGCAGTGGGGGCCCGGGACGGGGTGACACAGATACGCAGTATTTC. Translation gives CASSGGPGRGDTDTQYF.

Many counts were recorded for this clonotype. V and J are TRBV27 and TRBJ2-2; D call uncertain. CDR1 MNHEY and CDR2 SMNVEV come from the germline V gene (reference sequence). This CDR3 spans 14 amino acids. Trimming took 6 bases from V and 4 from J, leaving 12 bases between them. CDR3 DNA: TGTGCCAGCAGCCTCTCTAGATCCACCGGGGAGCTGTTTTTT. Translating gives CASSLSRSTGELFF.

The V call is TRBV5-4, the J call TRBJ2-5; 8 bases agree with TRBD2. The CDR3 is made up of 15 amino acids. Germline V lookup: CDR1 SGHNT, CDR2 YYREEE (reference sequence). Trimming at V came to 6 bases and at J to 4 bases, leaving 11 bases not matched to a gene. DNA of the CDR3: TGTGCCAGCACCCAACGGACTAGCTCATCAGAGACCCAGTACTTC. Its translation: CASTQRTSSSETQYF.

For this clonotype: One end of the junction varies from germline; a read error may be responsible. The gene calls are TRBV4-1 and TRBJ2-4, with 8 bases matching TRBD2. The CDR3 length is 14 residues. Germline V lookup: CDR1 MGHRA, CDR2 YSYEKL. DNA of the CDR3: TGCGGCGGCACGGGGGGGTGCGCCAAAGACATGCAGTACTTC. Translated: CGGTGGCAKDMQYF.

As to this clonotype: This may be a read error, as it is one base from a much larger clone. V is TRBV6-1 and J is TRBJ2-4; the D gene could be TRBD1 or TRBD2 (7 bases each). The J call may be in error: the DNA end matches TRBJ2-1 better. The CDR3 runs to 14 residues. CDR1 is MNHNS, CDR2 SASEGT, per germline. This CDR3 is CASRPRGRGGTQFF. DNA for the CDR3: TGTGCCAGCAGACCCAGGGGCAGGGGGGGGACCCAGTTCTTC.

In its sample, this clonotype was seen a few times. One end of the junction varies from germline; a read error may be responsible. The rearrangement links TRBV6-1 to TRBJ2-3, with D unresolved. The CDR3 runs 13 residues. The V gene's germline CDR1 is MNHNS and CDR2 SASEGT. In DNA form, the CDR3 reads TGTGCCAGGGGGTTGTGCGGCACAGATACTCAGTATTTC. Residues: CARGLCGTDTQYF.

V usage is TRBV29-1 and J usage is TRBJ2-7, with a possible D match to TRBD1 (6 bases). CDR3 size: 16 residues. Trimming shortened V by 0 bases and J by 0 bases, and 15 bases separated the two germline ends. Germline V gene lookup returns CDR1 SQVTM and CDR2 ANQGSEA. CDR3 residues: CSVEDVGGEDSYEQYF. The DNA for the CDR3 is TGCAGCGTTGAAGATGTAGGGGGAGAGGACTCCTACGAGCAGTACTTC.

This clonotype appeared many times. The rearrangement uses TRBV9 and TRBJ2-3, with D hard to call. The CDR3 sequence is 13 residues long. V shed 3 bases and J shed 6 bases, with 11 bases lying between them. In germline, CDR1 is SGDLS, CDR2 YYNGEE. Here the CDR3 reads CASSGHLTDTQYF. For the CDR3, the DNA is TGTGCCAGCAGCGGCCACCTGACCGATACGCAGTATTTT.

This clonotype was detected only a few times. This may arise from a read error, as a much more abundant clone is one base away. The chain couples TRBV14 to TRBJ2-1; TRBD2 matches at 8 bases. The J call is doubtful: the DNA matches TRBJ2-7 better. The CDR3 is 15 residues long. The germline V gene has CDR1 SGHDN and CDR2 FVKESK. The CDR3 spells CASSQQAGVYNEQYF. CDR3 DNA sequence: TGTGCCAGCAGCCAACAAGCGGGGGTGTACAATGAGCAGTACTTC.

The genes are TRBV5-1 and TRBJ2-5; D unclear. Near its end, the DNA agrees better with TRBJ2-7, so the J call may be wrong. This CDR3 spans 13 amino acids. From germline, CDR1 is SGHRS and CDR2 YFSETQ. CDR3 protein: CASTFGPDYEQYF. DNA for the CDR3: TGCGCCAGCACCTTCGGGCCGGACTACGAGCAGTACTTC.

This clonotype appeared many times. This chain uses TRBV6-1 with TRBJ1-6, with D maybe TRBD1 (6 bases). The V and J ends lost 6 bases and 9 bases respectively, with 15 bases between them. The germline V gene encodes CDR1 MNHNS and CDR2 SASEGT. The CDR3 is 14 residues long. The CDR3 spells CASRETGSGSPLHF. Here the CDR3 DNA reads TGTGCCAGCAGGGAAACAGGGAGTGGTTCACCCCTCCACTTT.

The chain is built from TRBV6-1 and TRBJ2-5; D may match TRBD1 or TRBD2 (5 bases each). This CDR3 has 14 amino acids. Germline CDR1 MNHNS, CDR2 SASEGT. In nucleotides, the CDR3 is TGTGCGGGCAGACGGGGCCTAGACAAAAACACTCAGTACTTC. Protein: CAGRRGLDKNTQYF.

The chain has TRBV10-2 and TRBJ2-2; 8 bases line up with TRBD2. Near its end, the DNA agrees better with TRBJ2-3, so the J call may be wrong. The germline CDR1 and CDR2 sequences are WSHSY and SAAADI. The CDR3 loop spans 14 amino acids. This chain's CDR3 is CASAAGARPGAQYF. CDR3 in DNA: TGCGCCAGCGCAGCGGGAGCGCGCCCCGGGGCGCAGTATTTT.

The chain is built from TRBV6-1 and TRBJ2-2; 8 bases align to TRBD1. The CDR3 runs 17 residues. The J segment lost 1 base and the V segment lost 6 bases, leaving 10 bases of the junction unmatched. Germline CDR1 and CDR2: MNHNS and SASEGT. The CDR3 loop is CASSSRTGFGNTGELFF. DNA of the CDR3: TGTGCCAGCAGCTCCCGGACAGGGTTCGGGAACACCGGGGAGCTGTTTTTT.

The chain links TRBV6-1 to TRBJ2-1, with D unclear. The CDR3 length is 17 residues. Between the trimmed V and J ends, which lost 2 bases and 2 bases, there was a span of 16 bases. Germline values: CDR1 MNHNS, CDR2 SASEGT. The CDR3 loop is CASSEIRGYLTYNEQFF. CDR3 nucleotide sequence: TGTGCCAGCAGTGAAATCCGCGGCTACCTTACCTACAATGAGCAGTTCTTC.

By its share, this clonotype is medium-sized (0.01 to 0.1%). This rearrangement joins TRBV10-3 to TRBJ2-1; TRBD1 might be the D (7 bases). The better agreement between TRBJ2-7 and the DNA end casts doubt on the J call. The CDR3 consists of 16 residues. From germline, CDR1 is ENHRY and CDR2 SYGVKD. CDR3 in DNA: TGTGCCATCAGTGAGTCCCAGGGGGGTAGTACCTACGAGCAGTACTTC. Translated: CAISESQGGSTYEQYF.

CDR3 in DNA: TGTGCCAGCAGGGCGGGTAGCGGGGGCGCTGACACAGAGACGCAGTACTTC. It translates to CASRAGSGGADTETQYF. V gene TRBV27 combines with J gene TRBJ2-3; 9 positions agree with TRBD2. The J call could be wrong; TRBJ2-7 is a better fit for the DNA end. Per the germline V gene, CDR1 is MNHEY and CDR2 is SMNVEV (reference sequence). This CDR3 is built from 17 residues.

This clonotype counts as medium-sized. This chain connects TRBV6-1 to TRBJ2-5; D might be TRBD1 (5 bases). Germline CDR1 and CDR2: MNHNS and SASEGT. V was pared by 6 bases and J by 3 bases, with 11 bases between. The CDR3 extends over 13 amino acids. The CDR3 sequence is CASRQHRKETQYF. For the CDR3, the DNA is TGTGCCAGCAGACAACACAGGAAAGAGACCCAGTACTTC.